The clone carrying this TCR beta chain has a count of ten or more. The antigen is undetermined. The sample originates from a study of T cells in Graves' hyperthyroidism and ophthalmopathy. Overall study context: Upon initial diagnosis and before any treatment, peripheral blood was collected. Study-level results: Model-based prediction identified ophthalmopathy a median approximately 6 months prior to its onset.

Each diagnosis drew on symptoms, thyroxine, TRAb, thyroid ultrasound and orbital computed tomography findings. It was RNA transcripts that yielded the amplified TCR beta CDR3 regions. A first-round RT-PCR of the TCR CDR3 used the HTBI primer set. MiXCR, run by TCRdb on the multiplex PCR reads, gives a single entry per CDR3 protein. The sample shows a few hundred thousand distinct CDR3 sequences, 15% to 19% of them seen only once. V lost 2 bases and J 3 bases, leaving 8 bases between the germline ends. There are 13 residues in the CDR3. The sequencing input was blood. This TCR was sampled from a young woman with Graves' hyperthyroidism. The chain carries TRBV12-3 or TRBV12-4 and TRBJ2-7; D uncertain. The CDR3 coding sequence is TGTGCCAGCAGTTTAAATCAGGACTACGAGCAGTACTTC. Its translation is CASSLNQDYEQYF.